This is a list of T cell receptor beta chains from one sample in a study of shared clonotypes between healthy human individuals. Profiling relied on immunoSEQ multiplex PCR, and the TCRdb table lists in-frame clones only, not all of them. Here the sample spans over a million clones, 78% being singletons. The sequencing sample was made of memory CD4+ T cells from PBMCs. The origin of the receptors is a man aged 18 to 30 in good health. Some clones in this sample may be carry-over from other donors' samples. Each CDR3 is given with its conserved first and last residue. The D gene is left open where the match is weak. Not all rows give a size; the values are once, few, many and, for expanded clones, a class.

d_call: NA; cdr3_length: 14; j_call: TRBJ2-7; clone_size: NA; v_call: TRBV30; cdr3_aa: CAWSVRRLTYEQYF; cdr3_nt: TGTGCCTGGAGTGTACGACGGCTCACCTACGAGCAGTACTTC
d_call: NA; cdr3_length: 13; j_call: TRBJ2-1; clone_size: NA; v_call: TRBV28; cdr3_aa: CASSLGGLNEQFF; cdr3_nt: TGTGCCAGCAGTTTAGGAGGGCTCAATGAGCAGTTCTTC
d_call: NA; cdr3_length: 14; j_call: TRBJ1-5; clone_size: NA; v_call: TRBV21-1; cdr3_aa: CASSKGTSNQPQHF; cdr3_nt: TGTGCCAGCAGCAAAGGGACTAGCAATCAGCCCCAGCATTTT
d_call: NA; cdr3_length: 14; j_call: TRBJ1-1; clone_size: NA; v_call: TRBV7-3; cdr3_aa: CASSLSGDWTEAFF; cdr3_nt: TGTGCCAGCAGCTTAAGTGGGGATTGGACTGAAGCTTTCTTT
d_call: NA; cdr3_length: 14; j_call: TRBJ2-3; clone_size: NA; v_call: TRBV5-1; cdr3_aa: CASSPRDFTDTQYF; cdr3_nt: TGCGCCAGCAGCCCTCGGGACTTCACAGATACGCAGTATTTT
d_call: NA; cdr3_length: 15; j_call: TRBJ1-2; clone_size: NA; v_call: TRBV7-9; cdr3_aa: CASSFQTPPAYGYTF; cdr3_nt: TGTGCCAGCAGCTTCCAGACCCCCCCCGCCTATGGCTACACCTTC
d_call: NA; cdr3_length: 14; j_call: TRBJ2-7; clone_size: few; v_call: TRBV19; cdr3_aa: CASSQEPGAYEQYF; cdr3_nt: TGTGCCAGTAGCCAAGAACCGGGGGCCTACGAGCAGTACTTC
d_call: NA; cdr3_length: 12; j_call: TRBJ2-5; clone_size: NA; v_call: TRBV2; cdr3_aa: CASSVAEETQYF; cdr3_nt: TGTGCCAGCAGTGTCGCAGAAGAGACCCAGTACTTC
d_call: TRBD1; cdr3_length: 17; j_call: TRBJ2-2; clone_size: NA; v_call: TRBV28; cdr3_aa: CASSANDRVIYTGELFF; cdr3_nt: TGTGCCAGCAGTGCAAATGACAGGGTCATTTACACCGGGGAGCTGTTTTTT
d_call: TRBD1; cdr3_length: 12; j_call: TRBJ2-7; clone_size: NA; v_call: TRBV2; cdr3_aa: CASSGTGYEQYF; cdr3_nt: TGTGCCAGCAGTGGGACAGGGTACGAGCAGTACTTC
d_call: NA; cdr3_length: 13; j_call: TRBJ2-7; clone_size: NA; v_call: TRBV7-2; cdr3_aa: CASSGQSSYEQYF; cdr3_nt: TGTGCCAGCAGCGGGCAAAGCTCCTACGAGCAGTACTTC
d_call: TRBD1; cdr3_length: 17; j_call: TRBJ2-3; clone_size: NA; v_call: TRBV5-1; cdr3_aa: CASSPLLGTGLTDTQYF; cdr3_nt: TGCGCCAGCTCGCCGCTTCTGGGGACAGGGTTGACAGATACGCAGTATTTT
d_call: NA; cdr3_length: 15; j_call: TRBJ1-4; clone_size: NA; v_call: TRBV28; cdr3_aa: CASRDADTSNEKLFF; cdr3_nt: TGTGCCAGCAGAGACGCGGACACCTCTAATGAAAAACTGTTTTTT
d_call: NA; cdr3_length: 16; j_call: TRBJ1-5; clone_size: NA; v_call: TRBV7-2; cdr3_aa: CASSLLGDSRVQPQHF; cdr3_nt: TGTGCCAGCAGCTTATTAGGCGACTCCCGCGTTCAGCCCCAGCATTTT
d_call: NA; cdr3_length: 15; j_call: TRBJ2-1; clone_size: NA; v_call: TRBV7-9; cdr3_aa: CASSSPGIVHNEQFF; cdr3_nt: TGTGCCAGCAGCTCCCCCGGGATAGTACACAATGAGCAGTTCTTC
d_call: NA; cdr3_length: 13; j_call: TRBJ2-1; clone_size: NA; v_call: TRBV6-5; cdr3_aa: CASSLGHYNEQFF; cdr3_nt: TGTGCCAGCAGCCTGGGACATTACAATGAGCAGTTCTTC
d_call: TRBD1; cdr3_length: 15; j_call: TRBJ2-3; clone_size: NA; v_call: TRBV27; cdr3_aa: CASSFETGNYDTQYF; cdr3_nt: TGTGCCAGCAGTTTTGAGACAGGGAATTACGATACGCAGTATTTT
d_call: TRBD2; cdr3_length: 17; j_call: TRBJ2-7; clone_size: NA; v_call: TRBV28; cdr3_aa: CASSPGEGWIRAYEQYF; cdr3_nt: TGTGCCAGCAGTCCCGGGGAGGGATGGATCAGGGCCTACGAGCAGTACTTC
d_call: TRBD1; cdr3_length: 19; j_call: TRBJ1-1; clone_size: NA; v_call: TRBV7-2; cdr3_aa: CASSHPPGQGIPRSTEAFF; cdr3_nt: TGTGCCAGCAGCCACCCACCGGGACAGGGGATCCCCCGGAGTACTGAAGCTTTCTTT
d_call: NA; cdr3_length: 14; j_call: TRBJ1-1; clone_size: NA; v_call: TRBV7-9; cdr3_aa: CASSFGRAGTEAFF; cdr3_nt: TGTGCCAGCAGCTTTGGCAGGGCGGGCACTGAAGCTTTCTTT
d_call: NA; cdr3_length: 11; j_call: TRBJ1-1; clone_size: few; v_call: TRBV19; cdr3_aa: CASRSLGEAFF; cdr3_nt: TGTGCCAGTAGGTCCCTGGGTGAAGCTTTCTTT
d_call: NA; cdr3_length: 16; j_call: TRBJ2-5; clone_size: NA; v_call: TRBV28; cdr3_aa: CASTWGAGRGEETQYF; cdr3_nt: TGTGCCAGCACTTGGGGAGCCGGAAGAGGGGAAGAGACCCAGTACTTC
d_call: NA; cdr3_length: 16; j_call: TRBJ2-2; clone_size: NA; v_call: TRBV18; cdr3_aa: CATSGTTPRNTGELFF; cdr3_nt: TGTGCCACCAGCGGAACAACTCCCAGGAACACCGGGGAGCTGTTTTTT
d_call: NA; cdr3_length: 15; j_call: TRBJ2-3; clone_size: NA; v_call: TRBV28; cdr3_aa: CASLPAGTSTDTQYF; cdr3_nt: TGTGCCAGCCTCCCGGCTGGAACTAGCACAGATACGCAGTATTTT
d_call: TRBD2; cdr3_length: 15; j_call: TRBJ2-5; clone_size: NA; v_call: TRBV6-1; cdr3_aa: CASRALAVLQETQYF; cdr3_nt: TGTGCCAGCAGGGCCCTAGCGGTATTACAAGAGACCCAGTACTTC
d_call: NA; cdr3_length: 18; j_call: TRBJ2-2; clone_size: NA; v_call: TRBV5-6; cdr3_aa: CASSLGSVRRGNTGELFF; cdr3_nt: TGTGCCAGCAGCTTGGGGTCTGTTCGACGGGGGAACACCGGGGAGCTGTTTTTT
d_call: NA; cdr3_length: 17; j_call: TRBJ2-3; clone_size: NA; v_call: TRBV21-1; cdr3_aa: CASSKVNPGGNTDTQYF; cdr3_nt: TGTGCCAGCAGCAAAGTGAATCCGGGAGGGAACACAGATACGCAGTATTTT
d_call: NA; cdr3_length: 15; j_call: TRBJ1-2; clone_size: NA; v_call: TRBV15; cdr3_aa: CATSRSQTANYGYTF; cdr3_nt: TGTGCCACCAGCAGGAGTCAAACAGCTAACTATGGCTACACCTTC
d_call: NA; cdr3_length: 15; j_call: TRBJ2-5; clone_size: NA; v_call: TRBV6-6; cdr3_aa: CASSYSMVSQETQYF; cdr3_nt: TGTGCCAGCAGTTACTCGATGGTTTCCCAAGAGACCCAGTACTTC
d_call: NA; cdr3_length: 15; j_call: TRBJ1-1; clone_size: NA; v_call: TRBV5-6; cdr3_aa: CASSALQGRGTEAFF; cdr3_nt: TGTGCCAGCAGCGCCCTACAGGGACGGGGCACTGAAGCTTTCTTT
d_call: TRBD1; cdr3_length: 15; j_call: TRBJ2-2; clone_size: NA; v_call: TRBV9; cdr3_aa: CASSVRTGGTGELFF; cdr3_nt: TGTGCCAGCAGCGTAAGGACAGGCGGGACCGGGGAGCTGTTTTTT
d_call: TRBD1; cdr3_length: 17; j_call: TRBJ1-1; clone_size: once; v_call: TRBV19; cdr3_aa: CASSIGDRGRLGTEAFF; cdr3_nt: TGTGCCAGTAGTATAGGGGACAGGGGGCGATTGGGCACTGAAGCTTTCTTT
d_call: NA; cdr3_length: 15; j_call: TRBJ1-4; clone_size: NA; v_call: TRBV7-6; cdr3_aa: CASSLAATGREKLFF; cdr3_nt: TGTGCCAGCAGCTTAGCTGCCACAGGGAGGGAAAAACTGTTTTTT
d_call: TRBD1; cdr3_length: 14; j_call: TRBJ1-2; clone_size: NA; v_call: TRBV28; cdr3_aa: CASSLAGGAYGYTF; cdr3_nt: TGTGCCAGCAGTTTGGCAGGGGGCGCGTATGGCTACACCTTC
d_call: NA; cdr3_length: 16; j_call: TRBJ1-3; clone_size: NA; v_call: TRBV5-6; cdr3_aa: CASSLFGRDRGNTIYF; cdr3_nt: TGTGCCAGCAGCTTGTTCGGCAGGGACCGCGGAAACACCATATATTTT
d_call: NA; cdr3_length: 15; j_call: TRBJ1-1; clone_size: NA; v_call: TRBV4-2; cdr3_aa: CASSQSPKSSTEAFF; cdr3_nt: TGTGCCAGCAGCCAATCCCCGAAATCCAGCACTGAAGCTTTCTTT
d_call: NA; cdr3_length: 13; j_call: TRBJ1-4; clone_size: once; v_call: TRBV2; cdr3_aa: CVGQVGINEKLFF; cdr3_nt: TGTGTGGGGCAAGTGGGGATTAATGAAAAACTGTTTTTT
d_call: NA; cdr3_length: 12; j_call: TRBJ1-4; clone_size: NA; v_call: TRBV28; cdr3_aa: CASSFTFEKLFF; cdr3_nt: TGTGCCAGCAGCTTCACATTTGAAAAACTGTTTTTT
d_call: TRBD1; cdr3_length: 14; j_call: TRBJ2-4; clone_size: NA; v_call: TRBV5-1; cdr3_aa: CASSTGQGGNIQYF; cdr3_nt: TGCGCCAGCAGCACCGGACAGGGCGGAAACATTCAGTACTTC
d_call: NA; cdr3_length: 12; j_call: TRBJ2-3; clone_size: NA; v_call: TRBV30; cdr3_aa: CAWSPRGSTQYF; cdr3_nt: TGTGCCTGGAGCCCACGGGGGAGTACGCAGTATTTT
d_call: NA; cdr3_length: 13; j_call: TRBJ1-2; clone_size: NA; v_call: TRBV2; cdr3_aa: CASSDSPVYGYTF; cdr3_nt: TGTGCCAGCAGTGACAGTCCCGTCTATGGCTACACCTTC
d_call: NA; cdr3_length: 14; j_call: TRBJ2-5; clone_size: NA; v_call: TRBV18; cdr3_aa: CASSPRRDPPTQYF; cdr3_nt: TGTGCCAGCTCACCCCGACGAGACCCCCCGACCCAGTACTTC
d_call: NA; cdr3_length: 14; j_call: TRBJ2-5; clone_size: many; v_call: TRBV7-8; cdr3_aa: CASSPRWGRETQYF; cdr3_nt: TGTGCCAGCAGCCCGAGGTGGGGACGAGAGACCCAGTACTTC
d_call: NA; cdr3_length: 15; j_call: TRBJ2-7; clone_size: NA; v_call: TRBV5-8; cdr3_aa: CASSSTRTVTYEQYF; cdr3_nt: TGTGCCAGCAGCTCAACCAGGACGGTAACCTACGAGCAGTACTTC
d_call: NA; cdr3_length: 14; j_call: TRBJ1-4; clone_size: NA; v_call: TRBV5-6; cdr3_aa: CASSPNRFIRELFF; cdr3_nt: TGTGCCAGCAGCCCAAACAGGTTTATTCGTGAACTGTTTTTT
d_call: TRBD2; cdr3_length: 15; j_call: TRBJ2-1; clone_size: NA; v_call: TRBV9; cdr3_aa: CASSFGPDSGVEQFF; cdr3_nt: TGTGCCAGCAGCTTTGGACCGGATAGCGGGGTTGAGCAGTTCTTC
d_call: TRBD1; cdr3_length: 13; j_call: TRBJ1-2; clone_size: NA; v_call: TRBV6-5; cdr3_aa: CASSQDRAYGYTF; cdr3_nt: TGTGCCAGCAGCCAGGACAGGGCCTATGGCTACACCTTC
d_call: NA; cdr3_length: 15; j_call: TRBJ2-1; clone_size: NA; v_call: TRBV7-3; cdr3_aa: CASSTSRDSPNEQFF; cdr3_nt: TGTGCCAGCAGCACGTCCCGGGACTCGCCCAATGAGCAGTTCTTC
d_call: TRBD2; cdr3_length: 13; j_call: TRBJ2-5; clone_size: NA; v_call: TRBV5-1; cdr3_aa: CASSAGTSGRGNF; cdr3_nt: TGCGCCAGCAGCGCCGGGACTAGCGGGAGAGGGAACTTC
d_call: TRBD1; cdr3_length: 13; j_call: TRBJ2-5; clone_size: NA; v_call: TRBV29-1; cdr3_aa: CSVHTGTGETQYF; cdr3_nt: TGCAGCGTCCACACCGGGACAGGGGAGACCCAGTACTTC
d_call: NA; cdr3_length: 11; j_call: TRBJ1-6; clone_size: NA; v_call: TRBV30; cdr3_aa: CAYGREERLHF; cdr3_nt: TGTGCCTACGGACGGGAAGAAAGACTCCACTTT
d_call: NA; cdr3_length: 12; j_call: TRBJ2-1; clone_size: NA; v_call: TRBV11-2; cdr3_aa: CASSSITNEQFF; cdr3_nt: TGTGCCAGCAGCTCAATCACTAATGAGCAGTTCTTC
d_call: NA; cdr3_length: 14; j_call: TRBJ2-7; clone_size: NA; v_call: TRBV7-6; cdr3_aa: CASSPRPLPYEQYF; cdr3_nt: TGTGCCAGCAGCCCAAGACCCCTTCCCTACGAGCAGTACTTC
d_call: TRBD2; cdr3_length: 16; j_call: TRBJ2-2; clone_size: few; v_call: TRBV5-1; cdr3_aa: CASSTGLAGFTGELFF; cdr3_nt: TGCGCCAGCAGCACTGGACTAGCGGGATTCACCGGGGAGCTGTTTTTT
d_call: NA; cdr3_length: 15; j_call: TRBJ1-1; clone_size: NA; v_call: TRBV2; cdr3_aa: CASSEALRSGARAFF; cdr3_nt: TGTGCCAGCAGTGAAGCGCTTCGTTCCGGGGCGCGGGCTTTCTTT
d_call: NA; cdr3_length: 14; j_call: TRBJ2-5; clone_size: NA; v_call: TRBV18; cdr3_aa: CASSPGQAGETQYF; cdr3_nt: TGTGCCAGCTCACCAGGACAGGCGGGGGAGACCCAGTACTTC
d_call: NA; cdr3_length: 13; j_call: TRBJ2-1; clone_size: NA; v_call: TRBV6-1; cdr3_aa: CASSWQPYNEQFF; cdr3_nt: TGTGCCAGCAGCTGGCAACCCTACAATGAGCAGTTCTTC
d_call: NA; cdr3_length: 12; j_call: TRBJ2-1; clone_size: many; v_call: TRBV10-3; cdr3_aa: CAISLNNNEQFF; cdr3_nt: TGTGCCATCAGCCTCAATAACAATGAGCAGTTCTTC
d_call: TRBD1; cdr3_length: 20; j_call: TRBJ2-1; clone_size: NA; v_call: TRBV18; cdr3_aa: CASSPVVVSHRTGGYNEQFF; cdr3_nt: TGTGCCAGCTCACCAGTAGTCGTTTCTCATCGGACAGGGGGGTACAATGAGCAGTTCTTC